The rows below give T cell receptor beta chains drawn from one sample of a study of blood T cells in healthy people across ages. TCRdb reprocessed the 5' RACE reads via MiXCR and lists one record per CDR3 protein. The table has 1.2 million to 1.5 million distinct CDR3 sequences, around two fifths seen once. Sequenced: blood. The receptors were sampled from a woman in her late teens or twenties in good health. Each CDR3 is given with its conserved first and last residue. The order of the fields is V gene, clone size, D gene, CDR3 length, J gene, CDR3 DNA, CDR3 protein. D genes are given only for firm matches. Size is omitted from some rows. Given values are once, few, many or a class for expanded clones.

V: TRBV29-1; size: few; D: .; length: 12; J: TRBJ2-3; DNA: TGCAGCGTTGGGACGTTGGTAGATACGCAGTATTTT; CDR3: CSVGTLVDTQYF
V: TRBV21-1; size: few; D: .; length: 17; J: TRBJ2-1; DNA: TGTGCCAGCAGCAAAAAGGGGGCCCGGGAGTTGGACAATGAGCAGTTCTTC; CDR3: CASSKKGARELDNEQFF
V: TRBV25-1; size: .; D: TRBD1; length: 13; J: TRBJ1-4; DNA: TGTGCCGGCAGTGACAGGGGGAGCGAAAAACTGTTTTTT; CDR3: CAGSDRGSEKLFF
V: TRBV9; size: .; D: .; length: 14; J: TRBJ2-5; DNA: TGTGCCAGCAGCCGTAGTAGTGGAGGGGAGACCCAGTACTTC; CDR3: CASSRSSGGETQYF
V: TRBV5-1; size: .; D: .; length: 17; J: TRBJ1-1; DNA: TGCGCCAGCAGCTTGGATTGGCTGGGCAGTCAGAACACTGAAGCTTTCTTT; CDR3: CASSLDWLGSQNTEAFF
V: TRBV3-1; size: few; D: .; length: 15; J: TRBJ1-5; DNA: TGTGCCAGCAGCCAAGCAGGGTATAGCAATCAGCCCCAGCATTTT; CDR3: CASSQAGYSNQPQHF
V: TRBV12-3/TRBV12-4; size: .; D: .; length: 15; J: TRBJ2-4; DNA: TGTGCCAGCAGTGGCAGGGGTGGCAAAAATGACATTCAGTACTTC; CDR3: CASSGRGGKNDIQYF
V: TRBV24-1; size: .; D: .; length: 13; J: TRBJ1-5; DNA: TGTGCCACCAGTGAAGGGGGCAATCAGCCCCAGCATTTT; CDR3: CATSEGGNQPQHF
V: TRBV11-2; size: .; D: .; length: 11; J: TRBJ2-1; DNA: TGTGCCAGCAGCCTTCAGGCAGAGCAGTTCTTC; CDR3: CASSLQAEQFF
V: TRBV6-6; size: .; D: TRBD1; length: 16; J: TRBJ1-5; DNA: TGTGCCAGCAGCCCGAAGACAGGGACAAGCAATCAGCCCCAGCATTTT; CDR3: CASSPKTGTSNQPQHF
V: TRBV20-1; size: .; D: TRBD1; length: 15; J: TRBJ1-1; DNA: TGCAGTGCTACCCAGGGGGCTGGTGGGAACACTGAAGCTTTCTTT; CDR3: CSATQGAGGNTEAFF
V: TRBV2; size: .; D: TRBD2; length: 13; J: TRBJ2-3; DNA: TGTGCCAGCATCGGCGGGAGTCTTGGTTCCGGGTATTTT; CDR3: CASIGGSLGSGYF
V: TRBV27; size: .; D: .; length: 18; J: TRBJ2-6; DNA: TGTGCCAGCAGTTACTGGGACGGCGACTACTCTGGGGCCAACGTCCTGACTTTC; CDR3: CASSYWDGDYSGANVLTF
V: TRBV7-2; size: .; D: TRBD2; length: 16; J: TRBJ2-7; DNA: TGTGCCAGCAGCCCCTTGGGGCGGGAGACCTACAATGAGCAGTACTTC; CDR3: CASSPLGRETYNEQYF
V: TRBV2; size: few; D: .; length: 15; J: TRBJ2-3; DNA: TGTGCCAGCAGGGACCCTGGGGGCCCCATGGATACGCAGTATTTT; CDR3: CASRDPGGPMDTQYF
V: TRBV20-1; size: .; D: .; length: 15; J: TRBJ2-7; DNA: TGCAGTGCTAGAGACGGGACTTTGGGAGTCTACGAGCAGTACTTC; CDR3: CSARDGTLGVYEQYF
V: TRBV18; size: few; D: TRBD2; length: 14; J: TRBJ2-3; DNA: TGTGCCAGCTCTTCAAGCGGGGGGCTTTATACGCAGTATTTT; CDR3: CASSSSGGLYTQYF
V: TRBV20-1; size: .; D: TRBD2; length: 14; J: TRBJ2-1; DNA: TGCAGTGCTAAGAGCGGGAAAGGGGCGGATGAGCAGTTCTTC; CDR3: CSAKSGKGADEQFF
V: TRBV19; size: .; D: .; length: 16; J: TRBJ1-5; DNA: TGTGCCAGTAGTACCCTTGGGGGTTTCAGCAATCAGCCCCAGCATTTT; CDR3: CASSTLGGFSNQPQHF
V: TRBV27; size: .; D: TRBD2; length: 13; J: TRBJ2-3; DNA: TGTGCCAGCAGGGGGACTAGCGTTGATACGCAGTATTTT; CDR3: CASRGTSVDTQYF
V: TRBV3-1; size: .; D: .; length: 12; J: TRBJ2-2; DNA: TGTGCCAGCAGCCAAGCCGCCCGGGAGCTGTTTTTT; CDR3: CASSQAARELFF
V: TRBV12-3/TRBV12-4; size: .; D: TRBD2; length: 13; J: TRBJ2-1; DNA: TGTGCCAGCAGTTTTAGCGGGAGGACTGAGCAGTTCTTC; CDR3: CASSFSGRTEQFF
V: TRBV4-2; size: .; D: TRBD2; length: 18; J: TRBJ2-5; DNA: TGTGCCAGCAGCCAGGCCCTGAGGACTAGCGGGGCGCAAGAGACCCAGTACTTC; CDR3: CASSQALRTSGAQETQYF
V: TRBV20-1; size: .; D: .; length: 10; J: TRBJ1-2; DNA: TGCAGTGCCACCTTGGATGGCTACACCTTC; CDR3: CSATLDGYTF
V: TRBV6-6; size: .; D: .; length: 12; J: TRBJ1-6; DNA: TGTGCCTGCGCCGATAATAATTCACCCCCCCACTTT; CDR3: CACADNNSPPHF
V: TRBV4-1; size: few; D: TRBD1; length: 15; J: TRBJ2-7; DNA: TGTGCCAGCAGCCGTGGACAGGGAAGCTCCTACGAGCAGTACTTC; CDR3: CASSRGQGSSYEQYF
V: TRBV20-1; size: many; D: .; length: 14; J: TRBJ1-2; DNA: TGCAGTGCTAGAGATGGTAGGACAGTCTATGGCTACACCTTC; CDR3: CSARDGRTVYGYTF
V: TRBV7-2; size: .; D: .; length: 15; J: TRBJ1-1; DNA: TGTGCCAGCAGCTTAGAGGGTGCCCGGGGCACTGAAGCTTTCTTT; CDR3: CASSLEGARGTEAFF
V: TRBV30; size: .; D: .; length: 14; J: TRBJ2-7; DNA: TGTGCCTGGAGTGTAGGTCTGGTTTCCTACGAGCAGTACTTC; CDR3: CAWSVGLVSYEQYF
V: TRBV10-3; size: once; D: .; length: 13; J: TRBJ1-1; DNA: TGTGCCACGGGTGGGGGGGCAAGAACTGAAGCTTTCTTT; CDR3: CATGGGARTEAFF
V: TRBV4-1; size: once; D: .; length: 11; J: TRBJ2-7; DNA: TGCGCCAGCAGCCAAGAGGGGCGTCAGTACTTC; CDR3: CASSQEGRQYF